The rows below give T cell receptor beta chains drawn from one sample of a study of CD8 T cells in Susac syndrome. MiXCR, applied by TCRdb to the immunoSEQ multiplex PCR reads, yields one record per CDR3 protein. The sample yields 300,000 or so distinct CDR3 sequences, about 90% seen once. The sample consisted of CD4+ T cells from PBMCs. These receptor sequences come from a human donor with multiple sclerosis. The CDR3 runs from the conserved cysteine through the conserved F or W. A D gene is named only where the DNA matches it firmly. Clone sizes are given selectively: once, few, many, or a class where the clone is expanded.

D gene: .
clone size: .
J gene: TRBJ1-1
V gene: TRBV19
CDR3 protein: CASSTPGMNTEAFF
CDR3 DNA: TGTGCCAGTAGTACCCCGGGGATGAACACTGAAGCTTTCTTT

D gene: TRBD2
clone size: .
J gene: TRBJ2-7
V gene: TRBV4-2
CDR3 protein: CASSQEPGLAGGPHEQYF
CDR3 DNA: TGTGCCAGCAGCCAAGAACCGGGACTAGCGGGAGGGCCCCACGAGCAGTACTTC

D gene: TRBD2
clone size: .
J gene: TRBJ2-7
V gene: TRBV9
CDR3 protein: CASSGTSGRYEQYF
CDR3 DNA: TGTGCCAGCTCCGGGACTAGCGGGAGATACGAGCAGTACTTC

D gene: TRBD2
clone size: once
J gene: TRBJ2-3
V gene: TRBV3-1
CDR3 protein: CASSQDRLAGITDTQYF
CDR3 DNA: TGTGCCAGCAGCCAAGATAGGCTAGCGGGAATCACAGATACGCAGTATTTT

D gene: .
clone size: .
J gene: TRBJ1-1
V gene: TRBV5-1
CDR3 protein: CASSPEGRYLAEAFF
CDR3 DNA: TGCGCCAGCAGCCCCGAGGGGCGGTATTTGGCTGAAGCTTTCTTT

D gene: TRBD1
clone size: once
J gene: TRBJ1-2
V gene: TRBV9
CDR3 protein: CASSRDSTPYGYTF
CDR3 DNA: TGTGCCAGCAGTCGGGACAGCACCCCATATGGCTACACCTTC

D gene: .
clone size: .
J gene: TRBJ1-6
V gene: TRBV20-1
CDR3 protein: CSARQGSDSPLHF
CDR3 DNA: TGCAGTGCTAGACAGGGGAGCGATTCACCCCTCCACTTT

D gene: .
clone size: .
J gene: TRBJ1-2
V gene: TRBV12-3/TRBV12-4
CDR3 protein: CADGTRANYGYTF
CDR3 DNA: TGTGCCGACGGGACACGGGCCAACTATGGCTACACCTTC

D gene: TRBD2
clone size: .
J gene: TRBJ2-5
V gene: TRBV12-3/TRBV12-4
CDR3 protein: CASSFSPGTGGQETQYF
CDR3 DNA: TGTGCCAGCAGTTTTTCACCCGGAACGGGGGGCCAAGAGACCCAGTACTTC

D gene: .
clone size: few
J gene: TRBJ1-1
V gene: TRBV25-1
CDR3 protein: CASSYKTEAFF
CDR3 DNA: TGTGCCAGCAGTTACAAAACTGAAGCTTTCTTT

D gene: TRBD2
clone size: .
J gene: TRBJ2-2
V gene: TRBV2
CDR3 protein: CASSGEGIPTGELFF
CDR3 DNA: TGTGCCAGCAGTGGGGAGGGGATCCCCACCGGGGAGCTGTTTTTT

D gene: .
clone size: .
J gene: TRBJ1-2
V gene: TRBV29-1
CDR3 protein: CSVGTDNYGYTF
CDR3 DNA: TGCAGCGTTGGGACAGATAACTATGGCTACACCTTC

D gene: .
clone size: .
J gene: TRBJ1-1
V gene: TRBV20-1
CDR3 protein: CSARLAGRDTEAFF
CDR3 DNA: TGCAGTGCTAGATTGGCGGGGCGGGACACTGAAGCTTTCTTT

D gene: TRBD1
clone size: .
J gene: TRBJ2-2
V gene: TRBV6-6
CDR3 protein: CASSSTGGTGELFF
CDR3 DNA: TGTGCCAGCAGCTCGACAGGGGGCACCGGGGAGCTGTTTTTT

D gene: .
clone size: once
J gene: TRBJ2-1
V gene: TRBV19
CDR3 protein: CASTPLGLRVGSYNEQFF
CDR3 DNA: TGTGCCAGTACCCCATTGGGCCTCCGGGTCGGCTCCTACAATGAGCAGTTCTTC

D gene: .
clone size: .
J gene: TRBJ1-4
V gene: TRBV2
CDR3 protein: CASRKDNKPNEKLFF
CDR3 DNA: TGTGCCAGCAGAAAGGACAACAAGCCTAATGAAAAACTGTTTTTT

D gene: TRBD2
clone size: .
J gene: TRBJ2-7
V gene: TRBV15
CDR3 protein: CATSRPTGLASYEQYF
CDR3 DNA: TGTGCCACCAGCAGACCCACGGGACTAGCGTCCTACGAGCAGTACTTC

D gene: .
clone size: .
J gene: TRBJ1-1
V gene: TRBV13
CDR3 protein: CASSMGRDLGAFF
CDR3 DNA: TGTGCCAGCAGCATGGGCCGGGACCTTGGGGCTTTCTTT

D gene: .
clone size: few
J gene: TRBJ1-5
V gene: TRBV7-9
CDR3 protein: CASSLRGSNQPQHF
CDR3 DNA: TGTGCCAGCAGCTTACGGGGGAGCAATCAGCCCCAGCATTTT

D gene: TRBD1
clone size: .
J gene: TRBJ1-1
V gene: TRBV2
CDR3 protein: CASRVRGVNTEAFF
CDR3 DNA: TGTGCCAGCAGAGTCAGGGGGGTGAACACTGAAGCTTTCTTT

D gene: .
clone size: once
J gene: TRBJ2-3
V gene: TRBV18
CDR3 protein: CASSTGPVGTDTQYF
CDR3 DNA: TGTGCCAGCTCAACGGGTCCCGTGGGGACAGATACGCAGTATTTT

D gene: TRBD2
clone size: .
J gene: TRBJ2-3
V gene: TRBV5-4
CDR3 protein: CASTPTSGRGTDTQYF
CDR3 DNA: TGTGCCAGCACCCCGACTAGCGGGAGGGGCACAGATACGCAGTATTTT

D gene: .
clone size: .
J gene: TRBJ1-5
V gene: TRBV19
CDR3 protein: CASSIEVETNQPQHF
CDR3 DNA: TGTGCCAGTAGTATAGAAGTGGAGACTAATCAGCCCCAGCATTTT

D gene: .
clone size: .
J gene: TRBJ2-1
V gene: TRBV20-1
CDR3 protein: CSAASQHEQFF
CDR3 DNA: TGCAGTGCCGCTAGTCAGCATGAGCAGTTCTTC

D gene: .
clone size: .
J gene: TRBJ1-6
V gene: TRBV11-2
CDR3 protein: CASSLHDTAYNSPLHF
CDR3 DNA: TGTGCCAGCAGCCTCCATGACACCGCTTATAATTCACCCCTCCACTTT

D gene: .
clone size: .
J gene: TRBJ1-3
V gene: TRBV3-1
CDR3 protein: CASSPGRRENTIYF
CDR3 DNA: TGTGCCAGCAGCCCGGGACGGAGGGAAAACACCATATATTTT

D gene: .
clone size: .
J gene: TRBJ2-1
V gene: TRBV20-1
CDR3 protein: CSAFDLRYNEQFF
CDR3 DNA: TGCAGTGCTTTTGACCTACGGTACAATGAGCAGTTCTTC